This T cell receptor (beta chain) was sequenced for a study of CD8 T cells in ankylosing spondylitis. Study-level points and caveats: For ankylosing spondylitis blood, a TCR beta motif of 8 or 9 highly homologous variants appeared characteristic.

This clonotype has a count of ten or more. Antigen specificity is unknown. TCRdb independently ran MiXCR on the 5' RACE reads; one entry per CDR3 protein. This table holds about 200,000 distinct CDR3 sequences, about 7% found once. The CDR3 contains 15 residues. Trimming stripped 0 bases from V and 7 bases from J, with 15 bases between. CDR1 is MGHRA, CDR2 YSYEKL, per germline. This rearrangement joins TRBV4-1 to TRBJ1-1; D might be TRBD1 (5 bases). This clonotype was sampled from a male donor with ankylosing spondylitis. Material: blood, either unsorted or a sorted T cell fraction (not recorded which). CDR3 amino acids: CASSQDDPGVGEAFF. The CDR3 DNA reads as TGCGCCAGCAGCCAAGATGATCCGGGGGTAGGTGAAGCTTTCTTT.